The 21 T cell receptor beta chains below were found in one sample sequenced in a study of T cell repertoires in cytomegalovirus infection. TCRdb reprocessed the reads via MiXCR and lists one record per CDR3 protein. Among about 530,000 distinct CDR3 sequences listed, around 27% were seen once. The specimen was PBMCs. All receptors derive from a human donor in good health (CMV status not recorded). Some clones in this sample may be carry-over from other donors' samples.

In DNA form, the CDR3 reads TGTGCCAGTAGTATAGTAAGGGGCAGGGGCAACACCGGGGAGCTGTTTTTT. It encodes CASSIVRGRGNTGELFF. The V and J genes are TRBV19 and TRBJ2-2, with D tentatively TRBD1 (6 bases). The CDR3 length is 17 residues. The germline V gene encodes CDR1 LNHDA and CDR2 SQIVND (reference sequence). Trimming removed 1 base from V and 2 bases from J, with 14 bases in between.

In this sample, this clonotype turned up a few times. The chain uses TRBV29-1 and TRBJ2-5, with D tentatively TRBD1 (5 bases). The CDR3 is 12 amino acids. V lost 6 bases, J lost 5 bases, and 13 bases lay in between. Germline V gene sequence: CDR1 SQVTM, CDR2 ANQGSEA. CDR3 region: CSVGHSAETQYF. In DNA, the CDR3 is TGCAGCGTCGGACACTCAGCCGAGACCCAGTACTTC.

V gene TRBV20-1 combines with J gene TRBJ1-4; 10 bases line up with TRBD1. Germline CDR1 and CDR2: DFQATT and SNEGSKA (reference sequence). The CDR3 runs 15 residues. Trimming cost V 3 bases and J 5 bases; bases outside gene matches: 6. CDR3 bases: TGCAGTGCTAGGGGACAGGGGAAGACGAATGAAAAACTGTTTTTT. Translation: CSARGQGKTNEKLFF.

This clonotype was detected once. This rearrangement joins TRBV20-1 to TRBJ2-4; tentative D call: TRBD1 (5 bases). The germline V gene has CDR1 DFQATT and CDR2 SNEGSKA (reference sequence). The V end was cut by 6 bases, the J end by 8 bases, with 14 bases between. CDR3 size: 12 residues. This CDR3 is CSATPRVDIQYF. CDR3 bases: TGCAGTGCCACCCCCAGGGTTGACATTCAGTACTTC.

J is TRBJ2-5 and V is TRBV27; D remains ambiguous. Between the trimmed V and J ends, which lost 2 bases and 5 bases, there was a span of 12 bases. Germline CDR1 and CDR2: MNHEY and SMNVEV (reference sequence). CDR3 length: 14 residues. CDR3 in amino acids: CASSLGVRMETQYF. The CDR3 nucleotides are TGTGCCAGCAGTTTAGGAGTGCGCATGGAGACCCAGTACTTC.

The CDR3 DNA reads TGTGCCAGCAGCCCGGGACTGGAACAGCCCCAGCATTTT. This sequence encodes CASSPGLEQPQHF. V is TRBV7-2 and J is TRBJ1-5; a weak D match, TRBD1 (5 bases). Germline CDR1 SGHTA, CDR2 FQGNSA. CDR3 length equals 13 residues. The V end lost 5 bases, the J end lost 7 bases, and 12 bases lay between the germline ends.

The V gene is TRBV5-5, the J gene TRBJ2-7; perhaps TRBD1 as D (5 bases). The CDR3 has 14 amino acids. CDR1 and CDR2 (germline): SGHKS, YYEKEE (reference sequence). The ends were cut back, 1 base at V and 5 bases at J, with 13 bases in the middle. The CDR3 reads CASSLIGVSHEQYV. The CDR3 DNA is TGTGCCAGCAGCTTGATAGGGGTTTCTCACGAGCAGTACGTC.

This chain uses TRBV4-3 with TRBJ2-1, with D possibly being TRBD2 (5 bases). Germline V CDR1 and CDR2: LGHNA, YSLEER. V shed 4 bases and J shed 3 bases, with 10 bases lying between them. There are 14 residues in the CDR3. CDR3 coding DNA: TGCGCCAGCAGCCCCCAGCGGAGCTACAATGAGCAGTTCTTC. Encoded protein: CASSPQRSYNEQFF.

This chain connects TRBV27 to TRBJ1-5, with unresolved D. CDR1 and CDR2 (germline): MNHEY, SMNVEV (reference sequence). Trimming stripped 2 bases from V and 3 bases from J, with 8 bases between. This CDR3 region has 14 residues. This CDR3 reads CASSLPGPNQPQHF. The CDR3 region has the DNA TGTGCCAGCAGTTTACCAGGCCCCAATCAGCCCCAGCATTTT.

V and J are TRBV11-2 and TRBJ2-1, with a weak D call TRBD2 (6 bases). CDR3 length: 16 amino acids. Trimming took 5 bases from V and 0 from J, leaving 14 bases between them. Germline V gene lookup returns CDR1 SGHAT and CDR2 FQNNGV. CDR3 in amino acids: CASSTPRAGSYNEQFF. For the CDR3, the DNA is TGTGCCAGCAGCACCCCCCGAGCGGGCTCCTACAATGAGCAGTTCTTC.

The chain is built from TRBV7-9 and TRBJ2-5, with 14 bases fitting TRBD2. The CDR3 length is 16 residues. Germline-derived CDR1 and CDR2 are SEHNR and FQNEAQ (reference sequence). V lost 5 bases, J lost 5 bases, and 7 bases stayed unmatched. The CDR3 loop is CASSLGLAGDGETQYF. Written as DNA, the CDR3 is TGTGCCAGCAGCCTGGGACTAGCGGGAGATGGTGAGACCCAGTACTTC.

This clonotype was detected once. The chain couples TRBV2 to TRBJ2-3; D possibly matches TRBD1 or TRBD2 (5 bases each). The CDR3 extends over 13 amino acids. CDR1 is SNHLY, CDR2 FYNNEI, per germline. Deletions cut 11 bases from V and 4 bases from J, with 16 bases between. The CDR3 here is CAHSRRGSDTQYF. CDR3 nucleotide sequence: TGTGCCCACAGTAGACGGGGCTCAGATACGCAGTATTTT. The variable domain in full, completed from reference TRBV2 and TRBJ2-3, reads EPEVTQTPSHQVTQMGQEVILRCVPISNHLYFYWYRQILGQKVEFLVSFYNNEISEKSEIFDDQFSVERPDGSNFTLKIRSTKLEDSAMYFCAHSRRGSDTQYFGPGTRLTVL.

J is TRBJ1-2 and V is TRBV20-1; possible D gene TRBD1, 5 bases. Germline V gene lookup returns CDR1 DFQATT and CDR2 SNEGSKA (reference sequence). There are 13 residues in the CDR3. V was shortened by 5 bases and J by 8 bases, with 18 bases between the two germline ends. CDR3 sequence reads: CSAPTSPGSGYTF. In nucleotides, the CDR3 is TGCAGTGCTCCGACGTCGCCAGGGAGCGGCTACACCTTC.

This clonotype was seen only a few times. This chain connects TRBV4-3 to TRBJ1-5, with 7 bases identical to TRBD1. CDR3 length: 15 amino acids. Trimming took 1 base from V and 1 from J; bases not matched to a gene: 1. Germline-derived CDR1 and CDR2 are LGHNA and YSLEER. The CDR3 nucleotides read TGCGCCAGCAGCCAAGCAGGGGGAAGCAATCAGCCCCAGCATTTT. Protein sequence: CASSQAGGSNQPQHF.

This clonotype turned up a few times. The genes are TRBV4-1 and TRBJ2-1; the match to TRBD2 covers 10 bases. This CDR3 region has 19 residues. V lost 4 bases and J lost 0; bases outside the gene matches: 12. Per the germline V gene, CDR1 is MGHRA and CDR2 is YSYEKL. The CDR3: CASSPGGLAVPRSYNEQFF. The DNA of the CDR3 is TGCGCCAGCAGCCCAGGAGGACTAGCGGTCCCTCGCTCCTACAATGAGCAGTTCTTC.

Ten or more counts support this clonotype. This chain's CDR3 is CASVDSVYVRETQYF. CDR3 coding DNA: TGTGCCAGCGTAGACAGCGTCTACGTTAGGGAGACCCAGTACTTC. This chain uses TRBV7-6 with TRBJ2-5, with D tentatively TRBD1 (5 bases). In germline, CDR1 is SGHVS, CDR2 FNYEAQ. The V gene lost 8 bases and the J gene lost 5 bases, with 21 bases spanning the gap. The length of the CDR3 is 15 residues.

This clonotype was recorded a few times. This chain joins TRBV19 and TRBJ2-7, with TRBD2 identical over 7 bases. This CDR3 has 15 amino acids. The V segment lost 5 bases and the J segment 2 bases; nucleotides outside the gene matches: 9. The germline gives CDR1 LNHDA, CDR2 SQIVND (reference sequence). The CDR3 protein is CASSVKRDGPYEQYF. CDR3 in DNA: TGTGCCAGTAGTGTAAAGCGGGACGGACCCTACGAGCAGTACTTC.

The chain combines TRBV19 with TRBJ2-5; unclear D gene. Germline CDR1 is LNHDA and CDR2 is SQIVND (reference sequence). This CDR3 region has 13 residues. Trimming pared 4 bases from V and 4 bases from J, leaving 10 bases between. CDR3 residues: CASSSGPRETQYF. As DNA, the CDR3 is TGTGCCAGTAGTAGCGGCCCAAGAGAGACCCAGTACTTC. The full variable domain, completed using reference TRBV19 and TRBJ2-5, is DGGITQSPKYLFRKEGQNVTLSCEQNLNHDAMYWYRQDPGQGLRLIYYSQIVNDFQKGDIAEGYSVSREKKESFPLTVTSAQKNPTAFYLCASSSGPRETQYFGPGTRLLVL.

The chain links TRBV14 to TRBJ1-2; 9 positions agree with TRBD1. V lost 5 bases to trimming and J lost 5 bases; unmatched junction nucleotides: 9. The CDR3 is made up of 15 amino acids. The germline CDR1 and CDR2 sequences are SGHDN and FVKESK. In DNA, the CDR3 is TGTGCCAGCAGCAAACCGGGACAGGGCGGATATGGCTACACCTTC. It translates to CASSKPGQGGYGYTF.

This chain links TRBV7-8 with TRBJ1-1; 7 bases are a match to TRBD1. The CDR3 sequence is 14 residues long. V lost 11 bases and J lost 4; bases outside the gene matches: 13. Germline CDR1 is SGHVS and CDR2 is FQNEAQ. CDR3 sequence: CAAAAAGGATEAFF. CDR3 bases: TGTGCCGCAGCCGCGGCAGGGGGGGCCACTGAAGCTTTCTTT.

This clonotype was detected ten times or more. A much larger clone lies a single base off, so this may be a read error. This rearrangement joins TRBV6-5 to TRBJ2-1, with 10 bases identical to TRBD2. The trim removed 2 bases at V and 3 bases at J, leaving 1 base unmatched. CDR3 length: 15 residues. The V gene's germline CDR1 is MNHEY and CDR2 SVGAGI. The CDR3 nucleotides are TGTGCCAGCAGTTACACTAGCGGGAACTACAATGAGCAGTTCTTC. Amino acids: CASSYTSGNYNEQFF.